These 6 T cell receptor beta chains were all obtained from the same sample, sequenced in a study of T-cell memory formation after mild COVID-19. TCRdb passed the 5' RACE reads through MiXCR, listing each CDR3 protein once. The sample carries fewer than 300,000 distinct CDR3 sequences, 15% to 20% recorded once. Material: PBMCs or a T cell subset sorted from them (not recorded which). Receptors were obtained from a man between 18 and 35 years old who had mild COVID-19 (a few samples of this study predate the infection). Cell type and time point are not known.

This clonotype showed up just a few times. V gene TRBV11-3 combines with J gene TRBJ2-7; TRBD1 or TRBD2 may be the D gene (5 bases each). V dropped 4 bases and J dropped 6 bases, with 13 bases sitting between them. CDR3 length equals 13 residues. The V gene's germline CDR1 is SGHNT and CDR2 YENEEA. CDR3 residues: CASSSQSGGEQYF. Written as DNA, the CDR3 is TGTGCCAGCAGCTCTCAGAGTGGGGGCGAGCAGTACTTC.

This clonotype has a handful of counts. The rearrangement joins TRBV6-1 to TRBJ2-2; perhaps TRBD1 as D (6 bases). V gave up 7 bases and J gave up 1 base, with 16 bases separating them. The CDR3 is 16 amino acids. CDR1 and CDR2 (germline): MNHNS, SASEGT. The CDR3 sequence: CASTFAPGQNTGELFF. The CDR3 nucleotides are TGTGCCAGCACCTTTGCCCCGGGACAGAACACCGGGGAGCTGTTTTTT.

This clonotype was seen only a few times. V gene TRBV5-1 combines with J gene TRBJ2-1; tentatively, D is TRBD1 (6 bases). CDR3 length: 14 residues. V was clipped by 0 bases and J by 3 bases, with 7 bases between them. Germline CDR1 and CDR2: SGHRS and YFSETQ. The CDR3 region is CASSLGQDYNEQFF. CDR3 bases: TGCGCCAGCAGCTTGGGACAGGACTACAATGAGCAGTTCTTC.

This clonotype was found a few times. The rearrangement joins TRBV7-9 to TRBJ1-1; D not certain. The germline CDR1 and CDR2 sequences are SEHNR and FQNEAQ (reference sequence). V lost 7 bases to trimming and J lost 10 bases, with 19 bases between them. CDR3 size: 13 residues. The CDR3 DNA reads as TGTGCCAGCATCAAAAGCGGAGGTTTAGGAGCTTTCTTT. Residues: CASIKSGGLGAFF.

In this sample, this clonotype turned up a few times. V gene TRBV7-2 combines with J gene TRBJ2-7; D may be TRBD2 (6 bases). Per the germline V gene, CDR1 is SGHTA and CDR2 is FQGNSA. CDR3 length equals 14 residues. V was pared by 5 bases and J by 5 bases, with 16 bases between. CDR3: CASSQGYQRDEQYF. The CDR3, as DNA: TGTGCCAGCAGCCAGGGCTACCAGCGGGACGAGCAGTACTTC.

The chain is built from TRBV5-5 and TRBJ1-2; no clear D. Germline V gene lookup returns CDR1 SGHKS and CDR2 YYEKEE (reference sequence). Trimming took 6 bases from V and 6 from J, leaving 27 bases between them. The CDR3 is 17 amino acids. As DNA, the CDR3 is TGTGCCAGCATATTACGTATTGGGGATCCGACTAATAATGGCTACACCTTC. It translates to CASILRIGDPTNNGYTF.